This T cell receptor (beta chain) derives from a study of cytomegalovirus exposure and HLA in healthy donors. The CDR3 spans 12 residues. The V segment lost 6 bases and the J segment 5 bases; nucleotides outside the gene matches: 0. Germline lookup yields CDR1 MNHEY and CDR2 SVGAGI. Findings of the study overall: Judged likely to be a sequencing artifact was a cluster of highly shared sequence variants. Both high specificity and high sensitivity reportedly marked the classifier's diagnosis of cytomegalovirus status. TCR sequences were mostly rare, though some public TCRs occurred in many donors.

Despite likely unrecorded immune exposures, the donors were nominally healthy at the time of sampling. Use of 60 Vbeta and 13 Jbeta primers characterized the PCR. Clones were sequenced by immunoSEQ multiplex PCR, and TCRdb holds only the in-frame ones, with some missing. Of under 150,000 clones in the sample, around three quarters are singletons; the top ten hold 6.5% to 8%. This clone was counted a few times. Its matching antigen is unknown. The genes are TRBV6-5 and TRBJ1-5, with 8 bases lining up with TRBD1. Sequencing used PBMCs. The sequence derives from a middle-aged woman in good health and CMV-seropositive. The CDR3 DNA reads as TGTGCCAGCAGACAGGGGGATCAGCCCCAGCATTTT. This sequence encodes CASRQGDQPQHF.